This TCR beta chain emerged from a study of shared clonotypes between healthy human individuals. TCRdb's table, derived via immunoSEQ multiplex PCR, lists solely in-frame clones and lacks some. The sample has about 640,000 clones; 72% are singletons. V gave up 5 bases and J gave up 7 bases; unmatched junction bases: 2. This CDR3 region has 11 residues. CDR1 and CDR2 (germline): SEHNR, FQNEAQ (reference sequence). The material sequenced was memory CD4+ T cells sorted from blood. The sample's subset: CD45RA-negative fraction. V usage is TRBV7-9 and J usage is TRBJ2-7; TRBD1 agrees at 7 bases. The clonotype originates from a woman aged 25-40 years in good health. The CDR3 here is CASSPGQEQYF. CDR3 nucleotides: TGTGCCAGCAGCCCGGGACAGGAGCAGTACTTC.